This T cell receptor (beta chain) comes out of a study of control samples from healthy donors and cancer patients. Repertoires were generated with immunoSEQ multiplex PCR, while TCRdb's copy carries only in-frame clones and drops some. This sample has 130,000 to 150,000 clones, with 93% found just once. The CDR3 extends over 15 amino acids. In germline, CDR1 is SGHTA, CDR2 FQGNSA. Trimming removed 5 bases from V and 2 bases from J; junction bases left unmatched: 4. The V and J genes are TRBV7-2 and TRBJ2-3; TRBD2 matches 10 bases. The sequence was obtained from a man younger than 35 in good health. Sequencing input: blood. CDR3 sequence: CASSLLAGFTDTQYF. The CDR3 bases are TGTGCCAGCAGCCTACTAGCGGGGTTCACAGATACGCAGTATTTT. The full variable domain, rest sourced from reference TRBV7-2 and TRBJ2-3, is GAGVSQSPSNKVTEKGKDVELRCDPISGHTALYWYRQSLGQGLEFLIYFQGNSAPDKSGLPSDRFSAERTGGSVSTLTIQRTQQEDSAVYLCASSLLAGFTDTQYFGPGTRLTVL.